This T cell receptor beta chain was sequenced in a study of blood T cell repertoires in COVID-19. Produced via immunoSEQ multiplex PCR; TCRdb's table is partial and in-frame only. The sample yields approximately 150,000 clones, roughly 88% seen once. Germline CDR1 is MDHEN and CDR2 is SYDVKM. The length of the CDR3 is 12 residues. Deletions cut 2 bases from V and 6 bases from J, with 8 bases between. This clone was found a few times. The TCR was taken from a man aged 55 to 69 with active or convalescent COVID-19. The sequenced material came from peripheral blood. The chain recombines TRBV28 with TRBJ2-7, with unresolved D. For the CDR3, the DNA is TGTGCCAGCAGTTTACTGGCCAGCGAGCAGTACTTC. Its protein product is CASSLLASEQYF.